This section outlines one T cell receptor (beta chain) sequence together with its context. This clone's antigen is unknown. No clone much larger than this one lies a single base away; base qualities are absent. This sample is part of a study of T cells in narcolepsy listed by TCRdb under 2018. Some background on the complete study: The study enrolled patients with narcolepsy type 1 or type 2 (NT1, NT2) together with healthy control donors. The study sought autoreactive T cells targeting hypocretin neuron self-antigens (hypocretin, TRIB2) in narcolepsy patients, using TCR Vbeta sequencing to track clonotypes in blood and CSF.

Overall study outcomes, separate from this receptor: According to the report, autoreactive clonotypes were detected serially in the blood of the same patients and of different patients, but not in healthy controls. Patients and controls had similar numbers of sequenced blood memory CD4+ clonotypes, with averages of some 40,000 in patients and 33,354 in controls. Some blood memory CD4+ repertoires from patients and controls contained no sequences matching autoreactive T cell clones. Plots that compared CSF and blood CD4+ T cell clonotypes from the same patient highlighted HCRT-specific and TRIB2-specific autoreactive clonotypes.

Library preparation used the immunoSEQ multiplex PCR assay. In TCRdb, the immuneACCESS table is reduced to in-frame sequences with V and J assigned. These tables do not hold every clone; where another copy was compared, an unresolved V gene accounts for under half, and the others remain unexplained. Recorded for this sample are 25,000 to 35,000 clones; about 87% of them occurred a single time. Of the sample, around 0.89% is held by the ten largest clones. Memory CD4+ T cells were sorted ex vivo from peripheral blood of narcolepsy patients and healthy controls for TCR Vbeta sequencing. V drops 1 base and J drops 2 bases, leaving 11 bases in between. CDR1 PRHDT and CDR2 FYEKMQ were looked up in the germline V gene (reference sequence). Spanning cysteine to phenylalanine, the CDR3 consists of 15 amino acids. The sequence is cut down to CDR3 DNA, 45 bases in frame from base 1.

This clonotype originated in a human donor in good health. The sequencing sample was made of memory (CD45RA-) CD4+ T cells from blood. The cell subset or site label on this specimen signifies: memory T cells sorted ex vivo from peripheral blood. The V and J genes are TRBV13 and TRBJ1-2; a weak D assignment points to TRBD1 (6 bases agree). At the DNA level, the sequence is TGTGCCAGCAGCTTAGAGGTAGGACAGAACTATGGCTACACCTTC. The encoded protein is CASSLEVGQNYGYTF.